This is a list of T cell receptor beta chains from one sample in a study of cytomegalovirus exposure and HLA in healthy donors. The method was immunoSEQ multiplex PCR; TCRdb's version includes in-frame clones alone and lacks a portion of them. The repertoire consists of about 330,000 clones, with 86% occurring once and the leading ten covering 0.7% to 0.85%. The sequenced sample consisted of PBMCs. All receptors come from a woman aged 18 to 35 in good health and CMV-seronegative. The CDR3 runs from the conserved cysteine through the conserved F or W. A D gene is named only where the DNA matches it firmly. Size tells how often a clone was seen (once, few, many) or the class of an expanded clone, and some rows leave it out.

CSASENYGYTF TGCAGCGCCTCGGAGAACTATGGCTACACCTTC few TRBJ1-2 TRBV29-1 NA
CASSLEWTGSEQYF TGTGCCAGCAGCTTAGAGTGGACAGGGTCCGAGCAGTACTTC NA TRBJ2-7 TRBV7-9 TRBD1
CASGTLNSNQPQHF TGTGCCAGCGGAACACTAAATAGCAATCAGCCCCAGCATTTT NA TRBJ1-5 TRBV2 NA
CASSHRVGGREQYF TGTGCCAGCAGTCATCGGGTGGGGGGGCGCGAGCAGTACTTC NA TRBJ2-7 TRBV6-5 NA
CASYTSGRVYEQYF TGTGCCAGTTATACTAGCGGGAGGGTCTACGAGCAGTACTTC NA TRBJ2-7 TRBV19 TRBD2
CASSYISRGPGDTQYF TGTGCCAGCAGTTACATCTCCAGGGGCCCAGGGGATACGCAGTATTTT NA TRBJ2-3 TRBV6-6 NA
CASSSSPSSYNEQFF TGTGCCAGCAGCTCTTCCCCCAGCTCCTACAATGAGCAGTTCTTC NA TRBJ2-1 TRBV7-9 NA
CASSLGLAGGYEQYF TGTGCCAGCAGCCTAGGACTAGCGGGAGGCTACGAGCAGTACTTC once TRBJ2-7 TRBV11-2 TRBD2
CASSLLGAGTGELFF TGTGCCAGCAGTTTACTAGGGGCCGGCACCGGGGAGCTGTTTTTT NA TRBJ2-2 TRBV28 NA
CASTMPLSGVAFF TGTGCCAGCACCATGCCCCTTTCAGGGGTGGCTTTCTTT NA TRBJ1-1 TRBV25-1 NA
CASSRSSGASTDTQYF TGTGCCAGCAGTCGATCGAGCGGGGCTAGCACAGATACGCAGTATTTT NA TRBJ2-3 TRBV28 TRBD2
CSVEASRGSYGYTF TGCAGCGTTGAAGCAAGCAGGGGGTCCTATGGCTACACCTTC NA TRBJ1-2 TRBV29-1 TRBD1
CASSSSTGNEQFF TGTGCCAGCAGTTCCTCCACGGGCAATGAGCAGTTCTTC few TRBJ2-1 TRBV28 NA
CASSLGTATYEQYF TGTGCCAGCAGTTTAGGGACAGCGACCTACGAGCAGTACTTC NA TRBJ2-7 TRBV27 TRBD1
CASSVAGGSYNEQFF TGTGCCAGCAGCGTAGCGGGGGGCTCCTACAATGAGCAGTTCTTC once TRBJ2-1 TRBV9 TRBD2
CASSDPREGSYEQYF TGTGCCAGCAGTGACCCCCGGGAGGGCAGCTACGAGCAGTACTTC NA TRBJ2-7 TRBV25-1 TRBD2
CASSEGLGNQPQHF TGTGCCAGCAGTGAGGGCCTCGGCAATCAGCCCCAGCATTTT NA TRBJ1-5 TRBV2 NA
CAISEREKYNEQFF TGTGCCATCAGTGAGCGGGAGAAGTACAATGAGCAGTTCTTC NA TRBJ2-1 TRBV10-3 NA
CASSLWGLAGEVGRTGSTDTQYF TGTGCCAGCAGTTTATGGGGACTAGCGGGAGAAGTGGGGCGCACGGGGAGCACAGATACGCAGTATTTT NA TRBJ2-3 TRBV28 TRBD2
CASSVYSGAEQFF TGTGCCAGCAGCGTTTACTCCGGAGCTGAGCAGTTCTTC NA TRBJ2-1 TRBV9 NA
CASRLITGTVDTQYF TGTGCCAGCAGACTAATTACAGGGACGGTAGATACGCAGTATTTT NA TRBJ2-3 TRBV28 NA
CASRHALASSSYEQYF TGTGCCAGCAGACATGCCCTAGCGTCGAGCTCCTACGAGCAGTACTTC once TRBJ2-7 TRBV7-2 NA
CSVGPRQANEKLFF TGCAGCGTTGGCCCAAGACAGGCTAATGAAAAACTGTTTTTT NA TRBJ1-4 TRBV29-1 NA